Below, 14 T cell receptor beta chains from the same sample are listed, as sequenced in a study of cytomegalovirus exposure and HLA in healthy donors. This PCR relied on a set of 60 Vbeta primers and 13 Jbeta primers. Produced via immunoSEQ multiplex PCR; TCRdb's table is partial and in-frame only. Of roughly 200,000 clones listed, 75% to 90% were seen once; the top ten hold more than 0.25%. Sequencing was carried out using PBMCs. The receptors come from a woman aged 25 to 39 in good health and CMV-seronegative.

CDR3 residues: CASSRRTSGAPYEQYF. CDR3 DNA: TGTGCCAGCAGCCGAAGGACTAGCGGGGCCCCCTACGAGCAGTACTTC. The rearrangement links TRBV11-2 to TRBJ2-7; the match to TRBD2 covers 12 bases. The CDR3 consists of 16 residues. Germline trimming cut 5 bases from V and 2 bases from J; bases unmatched to any gene: 7. The germline CDR1 and CDR2 sequences are SGHAT and FQNNGV.

The chain is built from TRBV27 and TRBJ2-3; 10 bases are a match to TRBD2. The CDR3 is 16 amino acids. CDR1 and CDR2 (germline): MNHEY, SMNVEV (reference sequence). Unmatched junction bases numbered 7, after V lost 6 bases and J lost 1 base. For the CDR3, the DNA is TGTGCCAGCAGCCCTCTAGCGGGGGCCCGCACAGATACGCAGTATTTT. It codes for CASSPLAGARTDTQYF.

The genes are TRBV4-1 and TRBJ2-6, with 7 bases fitting TRBD1. The CDR3 is 19 residues long. Germline-derived CDR1 and CDR2 are MGHRA and YSYEKL. The V segment lost 3 bases and the J segment 2 bases; nucleotides outside the gene matches: 13. CDR3 amino acids: CASSHVNSAGGTGANVLTF. CDR3 in DNA: TGCGCCAGCAGCCATGTTAATTCGGCAGGGGGAACTGGGGCCAACGTCCTGACTTTC.

The chain uses TRBV19 and TRBJ1-3; 9 nucleotides agree with TRBD1. CDR1 is LNHDA, CDR2 SQIVND, per germline (reference sequence). The V and J ends lost 1 base and 0 bases, in that order; junction bases with no gene match: 7. This CDR3 contains 18 residues. DNA for the CDR3: TGTGCCAGTAGTATAGTCGAACCGGGACAGGGCTCTGGAAACACCATATATTTT. This codes for CASSIVEPGQGSGNTIYF.

The gene calls are TRBV9 and TRBJ1-6; no definite D call. The V end was cut by 7 bases, the J end by 5 bases, with 7 bases between. There are 12 residues in the CDR3. Germline CDR1 is SGDLS and CDR2 is YYNGEE. CDR3 protein: CASGVDNSPLHF. The CDR3 DNA reads as TGTGCCAGCGGAGTTGATAATTCACCCCTCCACTTT.

This clone was recorded only once. This sequence joins TRBV6-4 and TRBJ2-1; possibly TRBD1 for D (5 bases). The germline V and J ends were trimmed by 2 bases and 6 bases, with 14 bases remaining between them. The CDR3 has 15 residues. CDR1 is MRHNA and CDR2 is SNTAGT in the germline V gene. The CDR3, as DNA: TGTGCCAGCAGTGACGGTCCAGGGATAGGCAATGAGCAGTTCTTC. Protein product: CASSDGPGIGNEQFF.

This clone appeared a single time. The chain recombines TRBV6-1 with TRBJ2-7; TRBD1 might be the D (5 bases). Germline V lookup: CDR1 MNHNS, CDR2 SASEGT. V was trimmed by 6 bases and J by 9 bases, leaving 24 bases between them. The CDR3 totals 15 residues. The CDR3 nucleotides read TGTGCCAGCAGGGGCCACAGGCAGGGATCGCGGTCGCAGTACTTC. This codes for CASRGHRQGSRSQYF.

The gene calls are TRBV6-1 and TRBJ1-1; D is perhaps TRBD1 (6 bases). This CDR3 has 14 amino acids. Between the trimmed V and J ends, which lost 4 bases and 4 bases, there was a span of 13 bases. Germline-derived CDR1 and CDR2 are MNHNS and SASEGT. The CDR3 reads CASSGGPTGTEAFF. The CDR3 DNA reads as TGTGCCAGCAGTGGGGGACCGACAGGCACTGAAGCTTTCTTT.

This clone has only one observation. V and J are TRBV7-2 and TRBJ2-7; 7 positions match TRBD2. V lost 4 bases and J lost 3; bases outside the gene matches: 9. Germline CDR1 and CDR2: SGHTA and FQGNSA. The CDR3 extends over 15 amino acids. CDR3: CASSSDNSGVYEQYF. In DNA form, the CDR3 reads TGTGCCAGCAGCTCGGACAACAGCGGGGTCTACGAGCAGTACTTC.

The chain couples TRBV7-2 to TRBJ2-2; D is uncertain. The V gene lost 5 bases and the J gene lost 0 bases, with 4 bases spanning the gap. CDR3 size: 13 residues. CDR1 SGHTA and CDR2 FQGNSA come from the germline V gene. The DNA of the CDR3 is TGTGCCAGCAGCCGGGCGAACACCGGGGAGCTGTTTTTT. It encodes CASSRANTGELFF.

This clone was recorded only once. V is TRBV25-1 and J is TRBJ2-7; 12 positions agree with TRBD1. The germline gives CDR1 MGHDK, CDR2 SYGVNS. V shed 6 bases, J shed 7 bases, and the junction held 13 bases outside the gene matches. The CDR3 covers 16 residues. The CDR3 loop reads CASRAYRDRGLWEQYF. In nucleotides, the CDR3 is TGTGCCAGCAGAGCGTATCGGGACAGGGGGCTTTGGGAGCAGTACTTC.

V usage is TRBV9 and J usage is TRBJ2-1; 10 bases are shared with TRBD1. V shed 4 bases and J 9 bases; nucleotides not matched to a gene: 10. Germline loops: CDR1 SGDLS, CDR2 YYNGEE. CDR3 length: 15 amino acids. CDR3 DNA: TGTGCCAGCAGCAGCGAGGGACAGGGGATACCTGAGCAGTTCTTC. Amino acid sequence: CASSSEGQGIPEQFF.

Only one count was recorded for this clone. The J gene is TRBJ2-7, the V gene TRBV6-5, with 7 nucleotides matching TRBD1. The CDR3 spans 14 residues. Germline V gene data show CDR1 as MNHEY and CDR2 as SVGAGI. Trimming removed 0 bases from V and 2 bases from J; junction bases left unmatched: 1. The chain's CDR3 is CASSYSGQPYEQYF. CDR3 bases: TGTGCCAGCAGTTACTCGGGACAGCCCTACGAGCAGTACTTC.

The gene calls are TRBV10-1 and TRBJ2-1; perhaps TRBD1 as D (6 bases). Between the trimmed V and J ends, which lost 6 bases and 2 bases, there was a span of 11 bases. CDR1 is WNHNN, CDR2 SYGVQD, per germline (reference sequence). The CDR3 consists of 14 residues. The CDR3 sequence: CASSPRGTYNEQFF. The CDR3 coding sequence is TGCGCCAGCAGCCCCAGGGGAACCTACAATGAGCAGTTCTTC.